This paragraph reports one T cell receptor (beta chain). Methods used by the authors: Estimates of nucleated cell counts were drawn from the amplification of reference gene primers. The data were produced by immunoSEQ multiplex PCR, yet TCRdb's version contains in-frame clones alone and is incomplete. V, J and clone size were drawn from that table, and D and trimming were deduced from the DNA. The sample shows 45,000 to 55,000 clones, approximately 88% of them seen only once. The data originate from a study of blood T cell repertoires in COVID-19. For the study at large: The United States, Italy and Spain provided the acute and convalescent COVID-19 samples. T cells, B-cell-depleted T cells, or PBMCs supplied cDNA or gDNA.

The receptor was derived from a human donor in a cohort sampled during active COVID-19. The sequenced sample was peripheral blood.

The CDR3 sequence: CASRSQLGADTQYF. CDR3 DNA sequence: TGTGCCAGCAGGTCTCAACTAGGAGCAGATACGCAGTATTTT. The rearrangement joins TRBV7-9 to TRBJ2-3, with D perhaps matching TRBD2 (5 bases). The CDR3 runs 14 residues. CDR1 is SEHNR, CDR2 FQNEAQ, per germline (reference sequence). V shed 6 bases and J shed 4 bases, with 14 bases lying between them.